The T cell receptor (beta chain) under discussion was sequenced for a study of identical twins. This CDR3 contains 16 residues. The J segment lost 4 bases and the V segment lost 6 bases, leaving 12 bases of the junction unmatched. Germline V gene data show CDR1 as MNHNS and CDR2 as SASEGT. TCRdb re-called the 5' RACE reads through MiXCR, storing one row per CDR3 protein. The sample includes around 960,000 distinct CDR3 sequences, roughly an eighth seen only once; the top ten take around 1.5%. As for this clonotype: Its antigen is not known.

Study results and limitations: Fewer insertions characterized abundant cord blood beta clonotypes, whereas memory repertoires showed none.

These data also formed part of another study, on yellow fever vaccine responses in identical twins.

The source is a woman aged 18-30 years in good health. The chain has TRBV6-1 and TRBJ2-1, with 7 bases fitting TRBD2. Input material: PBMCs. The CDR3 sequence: CASRTGGSGLYNEQFF. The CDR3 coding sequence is TGTGCCAGCAGGACTGGGGGTAGCGGGCTTTACAATGAGCAGTTCTTC.